These 13 T cell receptor beta chains originate from one sample sequenced in a study of cytomegalovirus exposure and HLA in healthy donors. Amplification used 60 Vbeta primers and 13 Jbeta primers. The repertoire was sequenced with immunoSEQ multiplex PCR; TCRdb's copy has only in-frame clones and lacks some. This sample has 90,000 to 150,000 clones, with approximately 15% found just once. Sequencing used PBMCs. The origin of the receptors is a woman between 18 and 29 years old in good health and CMV-seronegative.

The chain combines TRBV7-3 with TRBJ2-3; 10 bases are shared with TRBD2. Trimming removed 5 bases from V and 3 bases from J; junction bases left unmatched: 8. Germline assignment: CDR1 SGHTA and CDR2 FQGTGA. The CDR3 has 16 amino acids. In DNA, the CDR3 is TGTGCCAGCAGCCAGAGCGGGAGGGCCGGGACAGATACGCAGTATTTT. Protein: CASSQSGRAGTDTQYF.

The chain joins TRBV28 to TRBJ1-2, with 8 positions matching TRBD1. The trim removed 4 bases at V and 7 bases at J, leaving 8 bases unmatched. Germline CDR1 is MDHEN and CDR2 is SYDVKM. The length of the CDR3 is 14 residues. This CDR3 reads CASSSTGELSGYTF. As DNA, the CDR3 is TGTGCCAGCAGTTCGACAGGGGAGCTGTCTGGCTACACCTTC.

In this sample, this clone turned up a few times. V usage is TRBV7-9 and J usage is TRBJ1-1; TRBD1 matches 7 bases. Germline-derived CDR1 and CDR2 are SEHNR and FQNEAQ (reference sequence). V dropped 5 bases and J dropped 7; count of bases not matched to a gene: 1. The length of the CDR3 is 11 residues. The CDR3 coding sequence is TGTGCCAGCAGCACAGGGGTTGAAGCTTTCTTT. Protein sequence: CASSTGVEAFF. The whole variable domain, filled in from reference TRBV7-9 and TRBJ1-1, reads DTGVSQNPRHKITKRGQNVTFRCDPISEHNRLYWYRQTLGQGPEFLTYFQNEAQLEKSRLLSDRFSAERPKGSFSTLEIQRTEQGDSAMYLCASSTGVEAFFGQGTRLTVV.

This clone was counted only a few times. V is TRBV21-1 and J is TRBJ1-1. TRBV21-1 constitutes a pseudogene. This CDR3 contains 14 residues. The CDR3 DNA is TGTGCCAGCAGCAGAAAGACCCGGGAGACTGAAGCTTTCTTT. It translates to CASSRKTRETEAFF.

J is TRBJ1-1 and V is TRBV13, with a possible D match to TRBD1 (6 bases). V was shortened by 3 bases and J by 4 bases, with 12 bases between the two germline ends. CDR1 and CDR2 from the germline V gene are PRHDT and FYEKMQ (reference sequence). The length of the CDR3 is 14 residues. The CDR3 DNA is TGTGCCAGCAGCTTCGCACAGGGAAGCACTGAAGCTTTCTTT. Its protein product is CASSFAQGSTEAFF.

This clone was detected a few times. V is TRBV6-1 and J is TRBJ1-1; D is undetermined. CDR1 and CDR2 (germline): MNHNS, SASEGT. The CDR3 has 17 amino acids. V gave up 2 bases and J gave up 0 bases, with 16 bases separating them. The CDR3 sequence is CASSEPRRAGVNTEAFF. The CDR3 coding sequence is TGTGCCAGCAGTGAACCCCGGCGGGCAGGAGTGAACACTGAAGCTTTCTTT.

The chain recombines TRBV11-2 with TRBJ2-2; no clear D. CDR3 length: 14 amino acids. CDR1 and CDR2 from the germline V gene are SGHAT and FQNNGV. The V gene lost 4 bases and the J gene lost 6 bases, with 12 bases spanning the gap. For the CDR3, the DNA is TGTGCCAGCAGCTCCTATATTGGTCCCGGGGAGCTGTTTTTT. This encodes CASSSYIGPGELFF.

The V and J genes are TRBV21-1 and TRBJ2-7; TRBD2 reflects the table's D call only, with no check against the DNA. TRBV21-1 is reported as a pseudogene. The CDR3 runs to 15 residues. The CDR3 nucleotides are TGTGCCAGCAGTCACGGCTCTACTACACCCTACGAGCAGTACTTC. Protein: CASSHGSTTPYEQYF.

The rearrangement joins TRBV27 to TRBJ2-1; TRBD2 matches 10 bases. J lost 9 bases, V lost 6 bases, and 5 bases had no gene match. The CDR3 sequence is 13 residues long. Germline lookup yields CDR1 MNHEY and CDR2 SMNVEV (reference sequence). Written as DNA, the CDR3 is TGTGCCAGCAGGGGGACTAGCGTAGGTGAGCAGTTCTTC. Translated: CASRGTSVGEQFF.

The V gene is TRBV10-3, the J gene TRBJ2-2, with 7 nucleotides matching TRBD1. Trimming at V came to 2 bases and at J to 0 bases, leaving 6 bases not matched to a gene. Per the germline V gene, CDR1 is ENHRY and CDR2 is SYGVKD. This CDR3 contains 17 residues. The CDR3 coding sequence is TGTGCCATCAGTGAGCCGCGGACAGGAACGAACACCGGGGAGCTGTTTTTT. Translating gives CAISEPRTGTNTGELFF.

In its sample, this clone was seen a few times. J is TRBJ1-2 and V is TRBV7-8; no reliable D call. Germline loops: CDR1 SGHVS, CDR2 FQNEAQ. V lost 0 bases and J lost 7, with 12 bases in between. The length of the CDR3 is 14 residues. CDR3 in DNA: TGTGCCAGCAGCTTAGCGAAGATTCACTGTGGCTACACCTTC. Translated: CASSLAKIHCGYTF.

This clone was counted a few times. The rearrangement links TRBV13 to TRBJ2-7; maybe TRBD2 (6 bases). CDR1 and CDR2 (germline): PRHDT, FYEKMQ (reference sequence). The CDR3 spans 14 residues. The V and J ends lost 4 bases and 2 bases respectively, with 12 bases between them. The CDR3 here is CASSWAGIPYEQYF. In DNA, the CDR3 is TGTGCCAGCAGCTGGGCGGGGATCCCCTACGAGCAGTACTTC.

The chain has TRBV25-1 and TRBJ2-2, with a possible D match to TRBD1 (6 bases). This CDR3 region has 18 residues. V shed 6 bases and J shed 0 bases, with 20 bases lying between them. The germline CDR1 and CDR2 sequences are MGHDK and SYGVNS. CDR3 DNA: TGTGCCAGCAGGACGAATTCAGGGGCAACTCCGAACACCGGGGAGCTGTTTTTT. Amino acid sequence: CASRTNSGATPNTGELFF.